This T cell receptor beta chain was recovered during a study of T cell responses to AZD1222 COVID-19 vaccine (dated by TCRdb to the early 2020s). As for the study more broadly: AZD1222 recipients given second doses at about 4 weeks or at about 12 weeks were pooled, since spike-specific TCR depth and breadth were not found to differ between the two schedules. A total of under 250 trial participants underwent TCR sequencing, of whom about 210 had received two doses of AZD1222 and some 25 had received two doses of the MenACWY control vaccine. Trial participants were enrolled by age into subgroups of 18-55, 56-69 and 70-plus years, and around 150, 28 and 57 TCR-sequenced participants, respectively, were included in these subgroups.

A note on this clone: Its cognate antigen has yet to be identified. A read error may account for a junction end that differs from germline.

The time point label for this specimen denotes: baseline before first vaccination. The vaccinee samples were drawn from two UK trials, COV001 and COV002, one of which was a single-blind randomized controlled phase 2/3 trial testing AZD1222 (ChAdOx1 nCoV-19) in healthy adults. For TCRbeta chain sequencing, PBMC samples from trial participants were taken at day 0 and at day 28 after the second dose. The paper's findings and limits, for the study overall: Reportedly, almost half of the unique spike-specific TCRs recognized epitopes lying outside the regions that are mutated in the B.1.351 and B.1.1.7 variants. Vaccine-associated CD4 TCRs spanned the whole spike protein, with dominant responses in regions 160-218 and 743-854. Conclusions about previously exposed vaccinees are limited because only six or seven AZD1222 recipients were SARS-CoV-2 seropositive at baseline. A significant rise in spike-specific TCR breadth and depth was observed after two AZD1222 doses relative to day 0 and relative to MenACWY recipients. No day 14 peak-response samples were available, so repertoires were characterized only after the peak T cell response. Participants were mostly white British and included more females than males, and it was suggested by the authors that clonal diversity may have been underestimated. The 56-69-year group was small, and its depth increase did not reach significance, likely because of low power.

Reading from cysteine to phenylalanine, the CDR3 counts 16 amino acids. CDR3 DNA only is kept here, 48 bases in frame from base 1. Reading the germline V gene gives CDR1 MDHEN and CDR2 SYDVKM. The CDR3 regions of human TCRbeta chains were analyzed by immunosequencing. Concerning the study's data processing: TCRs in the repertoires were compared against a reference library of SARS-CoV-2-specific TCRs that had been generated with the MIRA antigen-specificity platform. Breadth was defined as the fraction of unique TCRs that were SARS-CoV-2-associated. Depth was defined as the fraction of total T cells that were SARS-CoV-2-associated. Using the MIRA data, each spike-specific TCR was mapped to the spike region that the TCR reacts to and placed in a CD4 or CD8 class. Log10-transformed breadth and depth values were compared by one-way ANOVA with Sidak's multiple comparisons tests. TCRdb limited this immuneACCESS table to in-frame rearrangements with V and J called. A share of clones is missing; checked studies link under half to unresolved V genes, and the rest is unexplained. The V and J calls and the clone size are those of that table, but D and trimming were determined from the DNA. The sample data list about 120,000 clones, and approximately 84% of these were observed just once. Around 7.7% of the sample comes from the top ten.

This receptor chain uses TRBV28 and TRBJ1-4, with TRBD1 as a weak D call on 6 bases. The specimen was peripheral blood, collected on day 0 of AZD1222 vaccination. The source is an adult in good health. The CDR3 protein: CASSLPPGAFNERRVF. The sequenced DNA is TGTGCCAGCAGTCTTCCCCCAGGGGCCTTCAATGAAAGGCGGGTTTTT.